This record covers a single TCR beta chain. Its antigen is currently unknown. The entry originates in a study of T cell responses to AZD1222 COVID-19 vaccine. Findings and caveats of the study: Two AZD1222 administrations were followed by greater Spike-specific TCR breadth and depth. Only a handful of people who got AZD1222 tested seropositive at baseline. Distributed over spike, vaccine-associated CD4 TCRs predominated at 160-218 and 743-854.

Combined were second doses at about 4 or about 12 weeks. The CDR3 totals 16 residues. The V gene lost 1 base and the J gene lost 0 bases, with 13 bases spanning the gap. Looked up from germline, CDR1 is SGHTA and CDR2 is FQGNSA. Measured with immunoSEQ multiplex PCR; TCRdb has only the in-frame clones, and not every one. The table shows approximately 140,000 clones, with approximately 90% occurring only once. The receptor was derived from an adult who received the AZD1222 COVID-19 vaccine. The genes are TRBV7-2 and TRBJ2-7; no firm D call. Material: peripheral blood, obtained 28 days after the second AZD1222 dose. This chain's CDR3 is CASSLVGQIHSYEQYF. The DNA for the CDR3 is TGTGCCAGCAGCTTAGTAGGCCAGATCCACTCCTACGAGCAGTACTTC.